This record looks at one TCR beta chain sequence and its context. Its antigen is still unknown. The sample belongs to a study of cytotoxic CD8 clonotypes in ibrutinib-treated CLL. Overall study results and limits: At progression, clonality fell back toward baseline after rising at ibrutinib response.

Repertoires were generated with immunoSEQ multiplex PCR, while TCRdb's copy carries only in-frame clones and drops some. The table lists about 130,000 clones, over 75% of them singletons. Unmatched junction bases numbered 7, after V lost 4 bases and J lost 10 bases. The germline gives CDR1 SGHAT, CDR2 FQNNGV. The CDR3 runs to 15 residues. Specimen: PBMCs, collected after 24 months of ibrutinib treatment. The chain has TRBV11-2 and TRBJ2-1, with TRBD2 identical over 13 bases. The TCR originated in a human donor with chronic lymphocytic leukemia. The CDR3 DNA sequence: TGTGCCAGCAGCTCAGGACTAGCGGGGGTACAAGAGCAGTTCTTC. It codes for CASSSGLAGVQEQFF.